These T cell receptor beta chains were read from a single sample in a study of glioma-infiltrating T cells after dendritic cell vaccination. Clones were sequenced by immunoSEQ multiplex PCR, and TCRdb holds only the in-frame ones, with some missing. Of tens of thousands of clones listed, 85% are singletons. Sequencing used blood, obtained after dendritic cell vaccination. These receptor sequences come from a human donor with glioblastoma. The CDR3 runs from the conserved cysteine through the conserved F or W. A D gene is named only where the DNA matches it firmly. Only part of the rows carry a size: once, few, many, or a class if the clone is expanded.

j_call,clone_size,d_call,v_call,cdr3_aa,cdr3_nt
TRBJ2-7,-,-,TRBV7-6,CASSLADSIGVQGMSYEQYF,TGTGCCAGCAGCTTAGCGGACTCGATTGGGGTACAGGGTATGTCCTACGAGCAGTACTTC
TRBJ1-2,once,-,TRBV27,CASSATYNYGYTF,TGTGCCAGCAGTGCTACTTATAACTATGGCTACACCTTC
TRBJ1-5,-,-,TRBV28,CASSLSSVGQVTNQPQHF,TGTGCCAGCAGTTTATCGTCAGTTGGTCAGGTTACGAATCAGCCCCAGCATTTT
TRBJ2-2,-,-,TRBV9,CASSVGGVSGELFF,TGTGCCAGCAGCGTAGGGGGGGTTTCCGGGGAGCTGTTTTTT
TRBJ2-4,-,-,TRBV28,CASSAGLAKNIQYF,TGTGCCAGCAGTGCGGGACTAGCCAAAAACATTCAGTACTTC
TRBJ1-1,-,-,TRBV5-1,CASSLRQAGVNTEAFF,TGCGCCAGCAGCTTGAGACAGGCAGGGGTGAACACTGAAGCTTTCTTT
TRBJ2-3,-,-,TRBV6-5,CASSYSRVGSDTQYF,TGTGCCAGCAGTTACTCCAGGGTAGGGTCAGATACGCAGTATTTT
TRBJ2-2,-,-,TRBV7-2,CASSLYGAFNTGELFF,TGTGCCAGCAGCTTATATGGAGCGTTCAACACCGGGGAGCTGTTTTTT
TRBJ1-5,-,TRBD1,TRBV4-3,CASSLSYRGNQPQHF,TGCGCCAGCAGCCTTAGTTACAGGGGGAATCAGCCCCAGCATTTT
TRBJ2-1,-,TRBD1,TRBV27,CASSLTTGGTEQFF,TGTGCCAGCAGTTTGACAACAGGGGGCACTGAGCAGTTCTTC
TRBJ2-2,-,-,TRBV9,CASNQWAGSNTGELFF,TGTGCCAGCAACCAGTGGGCGGGGTCCAACACCGGGGAGCTGTTTTTT
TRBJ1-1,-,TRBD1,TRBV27,CASSSFPQGATEAFF,TGTGCCAGCAGTTCGTTTCCACAGGGGGCAACTGAAGCTTTCTTT
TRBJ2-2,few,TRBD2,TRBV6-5,CASSYSGGGNTGELFF,TGTGCCAGCAGTTACTCGGGGGGGGGTAACACCGGGGAGCTGTTTTTT
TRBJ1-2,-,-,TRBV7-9,CASSLGQVYGYTF,TGTGCCAGCAGCTTAGGACAGGTCTATGGCTACACCTTC